These 21 T cell receptor beta chains came from one sample sequenced in a study of cytomegalovirus exposure and HLA in healthy donors. PCR involved 60 Vbeta and 13 Jbeta primers. Assay used: immunoSEQ multiplex PCR; TCRdb lists only in-frame clones, some missing. The sample comprises 100,000 to 150,000 clones, roughly 10% of which are singletons, and about 4.6% rests with the top ten. Sequencing used PBMCs. All receptors come from a woman between 18 and 29 years old in good health and CMV-seropositive.

V is TRBV2 and J is TRBJ2-7, with TRBD1 as a possible D gene (6 bases). V lost 5 bases to trimming and J lost 7 bases, with 9 bases between them. Germline CDR1 SNHLY, CDR2 FYNNEI. The CDR3 sequence is 11 residues long. This chain's CDR3 is CASSIGTEQYF. In DNA form, the CDR3 reads TGTGCCAGCAGTATCGGGACAGAGCAGTACTTC.

The sample holds a few counts of this clone. This chain connects TRBV30 to TRBJ1-5, with D perhaps matching TRBD1 (5 bases). CDR3 size: 14 residues. CDR1 GTSNPN and CDR2 SVGIG come from the germline V gene (reference sequence). Trimming pared 5 bases from V and 1 base from J, leaving 12 bases between. CDR3 residues: CAWGGSGSNQPQHF. The CDR3 DNA sequence: TGTGCCTGGGGGGGGTCTGGCAGCAATCAGCCCCAGCATTTT.

This clone was observed a few times. The V and J genes are TRBV2 and TRBJ2-7, with 7 bases fitting TRBD1. This CDR3 spans 12 amino acids. Per the germline V gene, CDR1 is SNHLY and CDR2 is FYNNEI. Germline trimming cut 8 bases from V and 10 bases from J; bases unmatched to any gene: 11. The CDR3, as DNA: TGTGCCAGCGAAATAAATCGGGACAGACAGTACTTC. This codes for CASEINRDRQYF.

J is TRBJ2-7 and V is TRBV11-2; D possibly corresponds to TRBD1 (5 bases). There are 13 residues in the CDR3. Germline CDR1 reads SGHAT; CDR2 reads FQNNGV. V was shortened by 7 bases and J by 5 bases, with 15 bases between the two germline ends. DNA for the CDR3: TGTGCCAGCACCTCGGTCAGGGCCCACGAGCAGTACTTC. This codes for CASTSVRAHEQYF.

There are a few counts of this clone. The rearrangement joins TRBV7-6 to TRBJ2-6, with 10 bases identical to TRBD2. The germline V gene encodes CDR1 SGHVS and CDR2 FNYEAQ. J was trimmed by 2 bases and V by 1 base; bases with no gene match: 2. There are 17 residues in the CDR3. The CDR3 loop reads CASSLGLAGAGANVLTF. The CDR3 nucleotides read TGTGCCAGCAGCTTAGGCCTAGCGGGAGCTGGGGCCAACGTCCTGACTTTC.

This clone has a count of ten or more. The V call is TRBV9, the J call TRBJ2-5, with 12 bases aligning to TRBD1. This CDR3 region has 16 residues. V lost 7 bases, J lost 1 base, and 8 bases stayed unmatched. Germline-derived CDR1 and CDR2 are SGDLS and YYNGEE. CDR3 nucleotides: TGTGCCAGCTCCCTGACGGGACAGGGGGCCCAAGAGACCCAGTACTTC. As protein: CASSLTGQGAQETQYF.

This clone was recorded a few times. The genes are TRBV28 and TRBJ2-1, with D perhaps matching TRBD2 (6 bases). CDR3 length: 12 amino acids. Looked up from germline, CDR1 is MDHEN and CDR2 is SYDVKM. Between the trimmed V and J ends, which lost 9 bases and 8 bases, there was a span of 14 bases. The CDR3 DNA is TGTGCCAGTGTGGGGGGAGGCGATGAGCAGTTCTTC. This sequence encodes CASVGGGDEQFF.

The chain couples TRBV30 to TRBJ2-7, with a tentative D call TRBD2 (6 bases). Germline-derived CDR1 and CDR2 are GTSNPN and SVGIG (reference sequence). The CDR3 is 12 residues long. The V end lost 5 bases, the J end lost 4 bases, and 12 bases lay between the germline ends. CDR3 sequence (DNA): TGTGCCTGGTCTAACGGGGGTTACGAGCAGTACTTC. Protein sequence: CAWSNGGYEQYF.

This clone appeared a few times. The chain recombines TRBV30 with TRBJ1-5; D call uncertain. Germline CDR1 reads GTSNPN; CDR2 reads SVGIG (reference sequence). V was trimmed by 1 base and J by 6 bases, leaving 10 bases between them. This CDR3 has 13 residues. The CDR3 spells CAWSEIGGQPQHF. CDR3 coding DNA: TGTGCCTGGAGTGAAATTGGAGGTCAGCCCCAGCATTTT.

This clone was seen a handful of times. V usage is TRBV13 and J usage is TRBJ2-7, with TRBD2 matching 10 bases. The CDR3 has 16 residues. V shed 1 base, J shed 2 bases, and the junction held 5 bases outside the gene matches. Germline values: CDR1 PRHDT, CDR2 FYEKMQ (reference sequence). Here the CDR3 reads CASSLEGTSDTYEQYF. CDR3 coding DNA: TGTGCCAGCAGCTTAGAGGGGACTAGCGATACCTACGAGCAGTACTTC.

In this sample, this clone turned up a few times. This same CDR3 is encoded by further DNA sequences in the sample. CDR3 loop: CASSQGTGYYYGYTF. The CDR3 DNA follows: TGCGCCAGCAGCCAAGGGACGGGGTATTACTATGGCTACACCTTC. This chain uses TRBV4-1 with TRBJ1-2; D is uncertain. Trimming stripped 1 base from V and 3 bases from J, with 12 bases between. Germline V gives CDR1 MGHRA, CDR2 YSYEKL. The CDR3 is 15 amino acids.

The sample holds a few counts of this clone. The chain carries TRBV7-9 and TRBJ1-1, with unresolved D. Germline values: CDR1 SEHNR, CDR2 FQNEAQ (reference sequence). The CDR3 runs to 13 residues. V was shortened by 2 bases and J by 1 base, with 5 bases between the two germline ends. The DNA of the CDR3 is TGTGCCAGCAGCTTACCCTCGAACACTGAAGCTTTCTTT. This translates into CASSLPSNTEAFF.

J is TRBJ2-7 and V is TRBV28, with D tentatively TRBD1 (5 bases). V was cut by 2 bases and J by 6 bases, with 8 bases left in between. In germline, CDR1 is MDHEN, CDR2 SYDVKM. The CDR3 spans 12 residues. CDR3 amino acids: CASSLRQGEQYF. The CDR3 coding sequence is TGTGCCAGCAGTTTAAGGCAGGGCGAGCAGTACTTC.

The J gene is TRBJ2-1, the V gene TRBV6-5, with 7 nucleotides matching TRBD2. V lost 6 bases, J lost 5 bases, and 10 bases stayed unmatched. CDR1 is MNHEY and CDR2 is SVGAGI in the germline V gene. CDR3 length equals 15 residues. The CDR3 region is CASRSLALDNNEQFF. For the CDR3, the DNA is TGTGCCAGCAGGTCACTAGCGCTAGACAACAATGAGCAGTTCTTC.

This chain uses TRBV27 with TRBJ2-7; 7 bases are shared with TRBD2. The CDR3 has 15 amino acids. Germline-derived CDR1 and CDR2 are MNHEY and SMNVEV (reference sequence). V was clipped by 0 bases and J by 1 base; unmatched bases: 3. CDR3 region: CASSLSAGASYEQYF. The CDR3 DNA reads as TGTGCCAGCAGTTTATCGGCGGGAGCGTCCTACGAGCAGTACTTC.

Of note for this clone: A junction end diverges from the germline sequence, so it may reflect a read error. The chain employs TRBV6-6 and TRBJ2-1; maybe TRBD2 (5 bases). The germline gives CDR1 MNHNY, CDR2 SVGAGI (reference sequence). The CDR3 extends over 15 amino acids. CDR3 protein: CASRTDYTSSNEQFF. The DNA of the CDR3 is TGTGCCAGCAGAACCGACTACACCTCCTCCAATGAGCAGTTCTTC.

The chain combines TRBV28 with TRBJ1-2, with no clear D. Germline V gene lookup returns CDR1 MDHEN and CDR2 SYDVKM. V shed 1 base and J shed 7 bases, with 16 bases lying between them. This CDR3 comprises 15 residues. The CDR3 DNA follows: TGTGCCAGCAGTTTATCTCCCCTCCAGGCGGGTGGCTACACCTTC. Translated, it gives CASSLSPLQAGGYTF.

This clone was counted between two and nine times. The chain has TRBV15 and TRBJ1-2; 7 nucleotides line up with TRBD1. CDR3 length equals 15 residues. Looked up from germline, CDR1 is LNHNV and CDR2 is YYDKDF (reference sequence). V lost 5 bases and J lost 0; bases outside the gene matches: 6. The CDR3: CATSEMQGANYGYTF. The CDR3 DNA is TGTGCCACCAGCGAAATGCAGGGGGCTAACTATGGCTACACCTTC. The entire variable domain, with the rest obtained from reference TRBV15 and TRBJ1-2, is as follows: DAMVIQNPRYQVTQFGKPVTLSCSQTLNHNVMYWYQQKSSQAPKLLFHYYDKDFNNEADTPDNFQSRRPNTSFCFLDIRSPGLGDTAMYLCATSEMQGANYGYTFGSGTRLTVV.

This clone was picked up a small number of times. V gene TRBV2 combines with J gene TRBJ1-4; 9 bases align to TRBD1. V trimming: 6 bases; J trimming: 5 bases; junction bases outside the gene matches: 4. The germline V gene has CDR1 SNHLY and CDR2 FYNNEI. CDR3 length: 14 residues. CDR3 nucleotides: TGTGCCAGCAGGGCCGGGACAGGGAATGAAAAACTGTTTTTT. The encoded protein is CASRAGTGNEKLFF.

The chain carries TRBV5-1 and TRBJ2-7, with TRBD2 matching 10 bases. V was pared by 4 bases and J by 2 bases, with 3 bases of the junction left unmatched. The CDR3 totals 14 residues. The germline V gene has CDR1 SGHRS and CDR2 YFSETQ. The CDR3 DNA is TGCGCCAGCAGCATAGCGGGAGGTACCTACGAGCAGTACTTC. Translation: CASSIAGGTYEQYF.

This clone occurred a few times. The chain recombines TRBV4-1 with TRBJ2-5, with TRBD1 as a possible D gene (6 bases). CDR3 length: 15 amino acids. V was shortened by 0 bases and J by 11 bases, with 19 bases between the two germline ends. The germline gives CDR1 MGHRA, CDR2 YSYEKL. In nucleotides, the CDR3 is TGCGCCAGCAGCCAAGATCGAGTCCGACAGGCCCTGCAGTACTTC. Its protein product is CASSQDRVRQALQYF.